This TCR beta chain was recorded in a study of blood T cells in healthy people across ages. Study-level results: Not knowing donor CMV status may have confounded expanded clonotype changes. What prevented conclusive comparison of naive and antigen-experienced cells was that PBMCs were unsorted.

V was pared by 1 base and J by 0 bases, with 16 bases between. Per germline, CDR1 SGHTA and CDR2 FQGNSA. The CDR3 is made up of 18 amino acids. Next came a second PCR, run for about 6 to 11 cycles, which used a sample-barcoded 5' primer along with a J-beta primer mix. Every single cDNA molecule received a tag from a template-switch adaptor with 12 random nucleotides. In TCRdb, the 5' RACE reads were re-called with MiXCR into one record per CDR3 protein. The profile shows 800,000 to 950,000 distinct CDR3 sequences, roughly 50% of them singletons. Healthy Caucasian individuals from Russia aged roughly 6 to 90 were enrolled as donors. This clonotype was detected a few times. Its specificity is not known.

The V gene is TRBV7-2, the J gene TRBJ2-1; either TRBD1 or TRBD2 may supply D (6 bases each). The sequence derives from a man between 25 and 39 years old in good health. The sequencing input was blood. The chain's CDR3 is CASSLVGGAYSSYNEQFF. The CDR3 DNA follows: TGTGCCAGCAGCTTAGTGGGGGGCGCGTACAGCTCCTACAATGAGCAGTTCTTC.